This is a list of T cell receptor beta chains from one sample in a study of shared clonotypes between healthy human individuals. TCRdb's table, derived via immunoSEQ multiplex PCR, lists solely in-frame clones and lacks some. The sample consists of a few million clones, approximately 90% of them appearing once. The sample comprised naive CD4+ T cells sorted from blood. The receptors were sampled from a young man in good health. Each CDR3 is given with its conserved first and last residue. D genes are given only for firm matches. The size field is filled for only some rows; it gives once, few, many or a size class.

>.|.|TRBV7-2|TRBJ1-5
TGTGCCAGCAGCTTCTCCCCCTCCAATCAGCCCCAGCATTTT
CASSFSPSNQPQHF
>.|.|TRBV21-1|TRBJ1-5
TGTGCCAGCAGCGAGGGGCACAATCAGCCCCAGCATTTT
CASSEGHNQPQHF
>TRBD1|.|TRBV10-3|TRBJ2-7
TGTGCCATCATGCCGGGACAGGGACTTTCCTACGAGCAGTACTTC
CAIMPGQGLSYEQYF
>TRBD1|.|TRBV7-2|TRBJ2-7
TGTGCCAGCAGTCGGGACAGGTCCTACGAGCAGTACTTC
CASSRDRSYEQYF
>TRBD1|.|TRBV5-1|TRBJ2-7
TGCGCCAGCAGCTTAATGGGACAGGGTCTGACGTACGAGCAGTACTTC
CASSLMGQGLTYEQYF
>TRBD1|.|TRBV2|TRBJ2-2
TGTGCCAGCACGGGACAGGGGGCGCAAACCGGGGAGCTGTTTTTT
CASTGQGAQTGELFF
>TRBD2|.|TRBV7-2|TRBJ2-2
TGTGCCAGCAGCCCGGGGGGGCGGGGGGCTGCGAACACCGGGGAGCTGTTTTTT
CASSPGGRGAANTGELFF
>.|once|TRBV10-3|TRBJ2-7
TGTGCCATCAGTAAGGGACCTGGAGGGTACGAGCAGTACTTC
CAISKGPGGYEQYF
>.|.|TRBV2|TRBJ1-1
TGTGCCAGCACCTTAACAGACGTCCCCCCCGAAGCTTTCTTT
CASTLTDVPPEAFF
>.|.|TRBV5-1|TRBJ2-3
TGCGCCAGCAGCTTGGCTAGCGTCTTGACTAGCACAGATACGCAGTATTTT
CASSLASVLTSTDTQYF
>.|.|TRBV5-1|TRBJ2-3
TGCGCCAGCAGCTCCTTAGACACAGATACGCAGTATTTT
CASSSLDTDTQYF
>TRBD1|.|TRBV5-1|TRBJ2-1
TGCGCCAGCAGCGTGGGACAGGGTGGTTACAATGAGCAGTTCTTC
CASSVGQGGYNEQFF
>.|.|TRBV9|TRBJ1-1
TGTGCCAGCAGCGTAGACTTGAACACTGAAGCTTTCTTT
CASSVDLNTEAFF
>.|.|TRBV10-1|TRBJ1-6
TGCGCCAGCAGTGTTGGGAGAGATAATTCACCCCTCCACTTT
CASSVGRDNSPLHF
>.|.|TRBV30|TRBJ1-1
TGTGCCTGGAGTGGTCAGGGGACTGAAGCTTTCTTT
CAWSGQGTEAFF
>.|.|TRBV28|TRBJ2-3
TGTGCCAGCAGTTTAACCGGGATACGCACAGATACGCAGTATTTT
CASSLTGIRTDTQYF
>TRBD2|once|TRBV30|TRBJ2-7
TGTGCCTGGAGTGTGGGACTAGCGGGAGAGGACGAGCAGTACTTC
CAWSVGLAGEDEQYF
>.|.|TRBV9|TRBJ1-1
TGTGCCAGCAGCTCCTTACAGACCACTGAAGCTTTCTTT
CASSSLQTTEAFF
>.|.|TRBV7-2|TRBJ2-2
TGTGCCAGCAGCCGCAGCTGGGGGGCGGGTACCGGGGAGCTGTTTTTT
CASSRSWGAGTGELFF
>.|once|TRBV5-1|TRBJ2-2
TGCGCCAGCAGCCAGGGACAAGGGGCCATGGTCGAGGGGGAGCTGTTTTTT
CASSQGQGAMVEGELFF
>TRBD1|few|TRBV7-9|TRBJ2-7
TGTGCCAGCAGCTTAGCCCGGACAGGGGAGTACGAGCAGTACTTC
CASSLARTGEYEQYF
>TRBD1|.|TRBV9|TRBJ2-5
TGTGCCAGCAGCGCCGGGACAGCCCAAGAGACCCAGTACTTC
CASSAGTAQETQYF
>TRBD2|.|TRBV5-1|TRBJ2-2
TGCGCCAGCAGCACGTTAGCGGGGTCCGACGGGGAGCTGTTTTTT
CASSTLAGSDGELFF
>TRBD1|.|TRBV7-2|TRBJ1-1
TGTGCCAGCAGCTTAGGGCCTCAGGGGGCAGCTTTCTTT
CASSLGPQGAAFF
>.|.|TRBV7-9|TRBJ2-7
TGTGCCAGCAGCATAACCGGGACCATCTACGAGCAGTACTTC
CASSITGTIYEQYF
>.|.|TRBV10-3|TRBJ1-3
TGTGCCATCAGTGCTCGCGGGCTGGGAAACACCATATATTTT
CAISARGLGNTIYF
>.|.|TRBV2|TRBJ2-7
TGTGCCAGCGGGGCTGGCGGCTCCTACGAGCAGTACTTC
CASGAGGSYEQYF